The sample holds many counts of the clone carrying this T cell receptor (beta chain). Its antigen is unidentified. A process of 5'RACE template switching, which added a universal primer site and UMIs, was used to make TCR cDNA. A single record per CDR3 protein comes from TCRdb applying MiXCR to the 5' RACE reads. The sample includes some 340,000 distinct CDR3 sequences, around a tenth of them seen just once. Germline V gene sequence: CDR1 SGHRS, CDR2 YFSETQ. This CDR3 is built from 16 residues. V lost 2 bases, J lost 5 bases, and 9 bases stayed unmatched. The sample originates from a study of T cells after yellow fever vaccination. Study-level findings and limits: High-abundance clonotypes from the bulk population could contaminate FACS-sorted repertoires.

Here the sequenced sample was CD4+ T cells sorted from PBMCs, taken 45 days after the yellow fever booster vaccination. J is TRBJ2-5 and V is TRBV5-1, with 10 bases that match TRBD2. The clonotype originates from a man aged 18 to 29 who received the YFV17D yellow fever vaccine. CDR3 bases: TGCGCCAGCAGCTTAAGAAGCGGGGGGGCCGAGGAGACCCAGTACTTC. It specifies CASSLRSGGAEETQYF.